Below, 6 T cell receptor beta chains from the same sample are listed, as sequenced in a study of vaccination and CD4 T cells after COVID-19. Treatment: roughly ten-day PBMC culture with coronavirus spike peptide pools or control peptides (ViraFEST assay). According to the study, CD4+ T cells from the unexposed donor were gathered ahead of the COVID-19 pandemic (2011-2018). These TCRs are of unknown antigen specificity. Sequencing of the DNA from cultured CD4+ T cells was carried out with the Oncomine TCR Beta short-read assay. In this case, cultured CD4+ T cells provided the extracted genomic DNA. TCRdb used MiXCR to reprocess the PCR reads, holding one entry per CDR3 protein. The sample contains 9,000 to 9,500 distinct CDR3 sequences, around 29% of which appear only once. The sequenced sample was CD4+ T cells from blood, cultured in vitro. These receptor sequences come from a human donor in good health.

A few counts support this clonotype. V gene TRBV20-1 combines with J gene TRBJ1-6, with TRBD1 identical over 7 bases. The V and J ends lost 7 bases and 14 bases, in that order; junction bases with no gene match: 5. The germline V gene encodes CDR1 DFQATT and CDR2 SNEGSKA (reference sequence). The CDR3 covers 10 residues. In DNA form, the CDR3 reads TGCAGTGTCGGGACAGCCTCCCTCCACTTT. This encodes CSVGTASLHF.

This CDR3 is CASSAIYYEQYF. DNA of the CDR3: TGTGCCAGCAGCGCCATTTACTACGAGCAGTACTTC. The rearrangement links TRBV7-2 to TRBJ2-7; D is uncertain. Germline V gene sequence: CDR1 SGHTA, CDR2 FQGNSA. This CDR3 comprises 12 residues. V shed 5 bases and J shed 3 bases, with 8 bases lying between them. Using reference TRBV7-2 and TRBJ2-7 for the parts outside the CDR3, the full variable domain is GAGVSQSPSNKVTEKGKDVELRCDPISGHTALYWYRQSLGQGLEFLIYFQGNSAPDKSGLPSDRFSAERTGGSVSTLTIQRTQQEDSAVYLCASSAIYYEQYFGPGTRLTVT.

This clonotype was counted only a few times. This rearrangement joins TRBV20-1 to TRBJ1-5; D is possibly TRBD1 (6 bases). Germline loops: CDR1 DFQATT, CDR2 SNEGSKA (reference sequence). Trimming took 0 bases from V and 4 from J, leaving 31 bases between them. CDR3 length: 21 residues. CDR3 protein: CSARDFGDPVYREERNQPQHF. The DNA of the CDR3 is TGCAGTGCTAGAGATTTCGGCGACCCCGTCTACAGGGAGGAGCGAAATCAGCCCCAGCATTTT.

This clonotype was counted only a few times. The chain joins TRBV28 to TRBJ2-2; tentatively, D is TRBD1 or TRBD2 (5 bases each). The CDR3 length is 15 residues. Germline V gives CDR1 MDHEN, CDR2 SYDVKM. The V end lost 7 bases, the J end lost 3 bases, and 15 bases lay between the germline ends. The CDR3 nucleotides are TGTGCCAGCACGACCTACACGGGACACACCGGGGAGCTGTTTTTT. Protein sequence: CASTTYTGHTGELFF.

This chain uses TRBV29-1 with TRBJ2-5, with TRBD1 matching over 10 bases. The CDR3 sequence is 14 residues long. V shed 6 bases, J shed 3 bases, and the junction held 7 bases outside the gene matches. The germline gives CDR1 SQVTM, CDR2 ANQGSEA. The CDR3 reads CSVPDRGREETQYF. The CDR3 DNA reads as TGCAGCGTCCCAGACAGGGGGCGAGAAGAGACCCAGTACTTC. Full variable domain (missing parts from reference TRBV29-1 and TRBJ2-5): SAVISQKPSRDICQRGTSLTIQCQVDSQVTMMFWYRQQPGQSLTLIATANQGSEATYESGFVIDKFPISRPNLTFSTLTVSNMSPEDSSIYLCSVPDRGREETQYFGPGTRLLVL.

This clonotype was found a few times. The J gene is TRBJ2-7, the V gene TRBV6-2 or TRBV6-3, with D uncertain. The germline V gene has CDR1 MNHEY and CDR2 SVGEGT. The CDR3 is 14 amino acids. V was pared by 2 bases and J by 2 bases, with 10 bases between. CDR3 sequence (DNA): TGTGCCAGCAGTTACCTGGACGGGCCCTACGAGCAGTACTTC. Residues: CASSYLDGPYEQYF.